Following are 20 T cell receptor beta chains from one sample sequenced in a study of blood T cell repertoires in COVID-19. The table came from immunoSEQ multiplex PCR; TCRdb's copy has only in-frame clones and leaves some out. The sample yields about 220,000 clones, about 86% seen once. The sequencing sample was made of peripheral blood. Receptor source: a woman aged 60-75 years with acute or convalescent COVID-19.

The chain carries TRBV6-5 and TRBJ1-2, with D possibly TRBD1 on 5 matching bases. The CDR3 is made up of 15 amino acids. Germline V gives CDR1 MNHEY, CDR2 SVGAGI. The V and J ends lost 6 bases and 8 bases respectively, with 22 bases between them. The DNA for the CDR3 is TGTGCCAGCAGCTCCGAATTCGGGGGGAGTGGAGGCTACACCTTC. It encodes CASSSEFGGSGGYTF.

This chain joins TRBV29-1 and TRBJ2-1; TRBD1 aligns across 9 bases. Per germline, CDR1 SQVTM and CDR2 ANQGSEA. Trimming at V came to 4 bases and at J to 8 bases, leaving 6 bases not matched to a gene. The CDR3 covers 13 residues. The CDR3 nucleotides read TGCAGCGTTGTGGGACAGGGTGGTTATGAGCAGTTCTTC. Residues: CSVVGQGGYEQFF.

The rearrangement links TRBV2 to TRBJ2-3; a weak D match, TRBD2 (6 bases). In germline, CDR1 is SNHLY, CDR2 FYNNEI. V lost 5 bases, J lost 0 bases, and 24 bases lay in between. This CDR3 has 19 amino acids. DNA for the CDR3: TGTGCCAGCAGTCGACCCACGACTACTAGCCAGTCTAGCACAGATACGCAGTATTTT. Translation: CASSRPTTTSQSSTDTQYF.

V gene TRBV19 combines with J gene TRBJ1-2, with TRBD1 matching over 9 bases. The CDR3 sequence is 14 residues long. The J segment lost 1 base and the V segment lost 5 bases, leaving 2 bases of the junction unmatched. CDR1 is LNHDA and CDR2 is SQIVND in the germline V gene (reference sequence). The CDR3 bases are TGTGCCAGTAGTTTGGGACAGGGTAACTATGGCTACACCTTC. Translating gives CASSLGQGNYGYTF.

The chain has TRBV3-1 (or the pseudogene TRBV3-2) and TRBJ1-6, with a tentative D call TRBD1 (6 bases). The CDR3 is 16 amino acids. Germline CDR1 LGHDT, CDR2 YNNKEL (reference sequence). Trimming pared 1 base from V and 3 bases from J, leaving 10 bases between. CDR3 residues: CASSQGTGNYNSPLHF. Here the CDR3 DNA reads TGTGCCAGCAGCCAAGGAACAGGGAACTATAATTCACCCCTCCACTTT.

The V call is TRBV4-1, the J call TRBJ2-2, with 9 bases that match TRBD2. There are 14 residues in the CDR3. With V trimmed by 1 base and J by 8 bases, 2 bases remained unmatched. Germline CDR1 MGHRA, CDR2 YSYEKL. CDR3 protein: CASSQGLAAGELFF. The CDR3 DNA reads TGCGCCAGCAGCCAAGGACTAGCGGCTGGGGAGCTGTTTTTT.

This chain links TRBV10-3 with TRBJ2-1; TRBD2 agrees at 8 bases. In germline, CDR1 is ENHRY, CDR2 SYGVKD. The CDR3 has 13 residues. V was pared by 6 bases and J by 8 bases, with 6 bases of the junction left unmatched. The CDR3, as DNA: TGTGCCATCAGCCAAGCGGGGGTGGATGAGCAGTTCTTC. It specifies CAISQAGVDEQFF.

This clone was seen only a few times. The CDR3 is CASSPDLTATNEKLFF. The CDR3 DNA sequence: TGTGCCAGCTCACCCGACCTGACAGCAACTAATGAAAAACTGTTTTTT. The chain uses TRBV18 and TRBJ1-4; TRBD1 is a possible D gene (5 bases). From germline, CDR1 is KGHSH and CDR2 LQKENI. With 3 bases removed from V and 0 bases from J, the gap between germline ends came to 11 bases. There are 16 residues in the CDR3.

For this clone: The same CDR3 can be traced to other DNA sequences in this sample. V gene TRBV2 combines with J gene TRBJ2-7, with 7 bases aligning to TRBD1. V lost 5 bases to trimming and J lost 3 bases; unmatched junction nucleotides: 1. Per germline, CDR1 SNHLY and CDR2 FYNNEI. The CDR3 loop spans 12 amino acids. The CDR3 spells CASSRTGYEQYF. CDR3 DNA: TGTGCCAGCAGTAGGACAGGCTACGAGCAGTACTTC.

V and J are TRBV6-1 and TRBJ1-5, with 7 bases aligning to TRBD1. The junction had 10 bases not matched to a gene; V was cut back by 4 bases and J by 4 bases. Per the germline V gene, CDR1 is MNHNS and CDR2 is SASEGT. The CDR3 loop spans 16 amino acids. CDR3 in amino acids: CASSVEGARSNQPQHF. CDR3 nucleotide sequence: TGTGCCAGCAGTGTGGAGGGGGCGAGGTCAAATCAGCCCCAGCATTTT.

J is TRBJ2-4 and V is TRBV12-3 or TRBV12-4; 7 positions agree with TRBD1. The CDR3 length is 13 residues. J lost 9 bases, V lost 6 bases, and 8 bases had no gene match. CDR3 bases: TGTGCCAGCAGATTCACCCAGGGGGTCATTCAGTACTTC. Its protein is CASRFTQGVIQYF.

The V call is TRBV5-5, the J call TRBJ2-3; D is perhaps TRBD2 (6 bases). Trimming cost V 0 bases and J 5 bases, with 16 bases left between them. This CDR3 is 16 amino acids long. Germline CDR1 is SGHKS and CDR2 is YYEKEE (reference sequence). CDR3 loop: CASSLGATSFGDTQYF. DNA of the CDR3: TGTGCCAGCAGCTTGGGGGCCACTAGCTTCGGAGATACGCAGTATTTT.

The chain carries TRBV3-1 (or the pseudogene TRBV3-2) and TRBJ1-2, with 9 bases lining up with TRBD1. Losses at the gene ends were 2 bases for V and 5 bases for J; bases not matched to a gene: 3. CDR3 size: 14 residues. Germline V lookup: CDR1 LGHDT, CDR2 YNNKEL (reference sequence). The CDR3 nucleotides read TGTGCCAGCAGCCAAACAGGGGGCTCTTATGGCTACACCTTC. Protein product: CASSQTGGSYGYTF.

This rearrangement joins TRBV29-1 to TRBJ2-6; tentatively, D is TRBD1 (6 bases). From germline, CDR1 is SQVTM and CDR2 ANQGSEA. The CDR3 totals 17 residues. V lost 0 bases and J 0 bases, leaving 12 bases between the germline ends. The CDR3 is CSVEERQENSGANVLTF. DNA for the CDR3: TGCAGCGTTGAAGAGAGACAGGAGAACTCTGGGGCCAACGTCCTGACTTTC.

This chain links TRBV5-4 with TRBJ1-2, with D possibly TRBD1 on 5 matching bases. The germline V gene has CDR1 SGHNT and CDR2 YYREEE (reference sequence). V dropped 4 bases and J dropped 8 bases, with 12 bases sitting between them. This CDR3 region has 12 residues. Written as DNA, the CDR3 is TGTGCCAGCAGCCAGGGACTTAGGGGCTACACCTTC. This gives the protein CASSQGLRGYTF.

The chain links TRBV30 to TRBJ1-1, with D maybe TRBD1 (6 bases). The CDR3 has 12 residues. Trimming removed 2 bases at V and 5 bases at J, with 9 bases between. Germline CDR1 reads GTSNPN; CDR2 reads SVGIG (reference sequence). The CDR3 spells CAWSLRGTEAFF. CDR3 DNA: TGTGCCTGGAGTCTTAGGGGGACTGAAGCTTTCTTT.

The chain couples TRBV4-2 to TRBJ1-5; the D gene is possibly TRBD1 (6 bases). The CDR3 extends over 15 amino acids. Germline V lookup: CDR1 LGHNA, CDR2 YNFKEQ. V gave up 4 bases and J gave up 1 base, with 11 bases separating them. The CDR3 sequence is CASSPAGQSNQPQHF. In nucleotides, the CDR3 is TGTGCCAGCAGCCCAGCAGGACAGAGCAATCAGCCCCAGCATTTT.

The chain uses TRBV5-1 and TRBJ2-2, with D tentatively TRBD1 (6 bases). CDR1 is SGHRS, CDR2 YFSETQ, per germline. V was trimmed by 3 bases and J by 4 bases, leaving 7 bases between them. This CDR3 region has 13 residues. The CDR3 DNA sequence: TGCGCCAGCAGCTCACAGGGCACCGGGGAGCTGTTTTTT. Translating it yields CASSSQGTGELFF.

This chain uses TRBV6-2 or TRBV6-3 with TRBJ2-1; D may be TRBD1 (9 bases). CDR1 is MNHEY and CDR2 is SVGEGT in the germline V gene. V gave up 6 bases and J gave up 10 bases, with 22 bases separating them. The CDR3 totals 15 residues. This CDR3 is CASSRGGTGFREQFF. The CDR3 DNA reads TGTGCCAGCAGCCGCGGGGGGACAGGGTTTCGGGAGCAGTTCTTC.

As DNA, the CDR3 is TGTGCCAGTGTCCTAGAGCGGGGGGCGACAGATACGCAGTATTTT. Protein sequence: CASVLERGATDTQYF. This chain connects TRBV2 to TRBJ2-3; 9 positions match TRBD2. This CDR3 is built from 15 residues. The V and J ends lost 9 bases and 3 bases, in that order; junction bases with no gene match: 10. Per the germline V gene, CDR1 is SNHLY and CDR2 is FYNNEI.